The 7 T cell receptor beta chains given below trace back to one sample, sequenced in a study of blood T cell repertoires in COVID-19 (TCRdb year 2020). Library method: the immunoSEQ multiplex PCR assay. In TCRdb, the immuneACCESS table is reduced to in-frame sequences with V and J assigned. These tables do not hold every clone; where another copy was compared, an unresolved V gene accounts for under half, and the others remain unexplained. In all, the sample holds tens of thousands of clones, and 88% of those were seen once. Over 8.5% of the sample comes from the top ten. Material: peripheral blood. These receptors all come from a man aged 50 or older with active COVID-19.

This sequence joins TRBV11-2 and TRBJ2-7; D is perhaps TRBD1 (7 bases). Germline CDR1 SGHAT, CDR2 FQNNGV. CDR3 length: 15 amino acids. The germline V and J ends were trimmed by 1 base and 5 bases, with 15 bases remaining between them. CDR3 amino acids: CASSLGPGGTHEQYF. CDR3 in DNA: TGTGCCAGCAGCTTAGGTCCAGGGGGGACCCACGAGCAGTACTTC.

The chain links TRBV20-1 to TRBJ2-7; TRBD1 agrees at 8 bases. Trimming took 3 bases from V and 2 from J; bases not matched to a gene: 6. The CDR3 loop spans 14 amino acids. Germline V CDR1 and CDR2: DFQATT, SNEGSKA (reference sequence). The CDR3 nucleotides are TGCAGTGCTAGTCAGGGGGCCAAGACCTACGAGCAGTACTTC. This encodes CSASQGAKTYEQYF.

The chain employs TRBV9 and TRBJ2-5; 10 nucleotides agree with TRBD2. The CDR3 consists of 17 residues. J lost 4 bases, V lost 0 bases, and 9 bases had no gene match. Germline CDR1 is SGDLS and CDR2 is YYNGEE. The CDR3 coding sequence is TGTGCCAGCAGCGTAGGACTAGCGGGCAACTCCCCAGAGACCCAGTACTTC. Residues: CASSVGLAGNSPETQYF.

The J gene is TRBJ1-1, the V gene TRBV7-9, with 10 nucleotides matching TRBD1. Germline CDR1 is SEHNR and CDR2 is FQNEAQ (reference sequence). Trimming at V came to 3 bases and at J to 7 bases, leaving 5 bases not matched to a gene. CDR3 length equals 14 residues. The CDR3 DNA reads TGTGCCAGCAGCTTGACAGGGGGCCGGAGTGAAGCTTTCTTT. This sequence encodes CASSLTGGRSEAFF.

Turning to this clone: This same CDR3 is encoded by further DNA sequences in the sample. The gene calls are TRBV11-2 and TRBJ2-1; 8 nucleotides match TRBD2. CDR1 is SGHAT, CDR2 FQNNGV, per germline. The CDR3 runs to 14 residues. Losses at the gene ends were 5 bases for V and 5 bases for J; bases not matched to a gene: 5. The CDR3 spells CASSRSGADNEQFF. CDR3 DNA: TGTGCCAGCAGCCGTAGCGGGGCAGACAATGAGCAGTTCTTC.

The CDR3 nucleotides are TGTGCCAGCAGCCGAAAGGGGTTTTCCTACAATGAGCAGTTCTTC. Its translation: CASSRKGFSYNEQFF. J is TRBJ2-1 and V is TRBV11-1, with a tentative D call TRBD1 (5 bases). Germline assignment: CDR1 SGHAT and CDR2 FQDESV (reference sequence). The V gene lost 5 bases and the J gene lost 1 base, with 12 bases spanning the gap. The CDR3 has 15 residues.

The chain has TRBV6-2 or TRBV6-3 and TRBJ2-3; 7 bases are a match to TRBD1. The CDR3 runs to 12 residues. CDR1 and CDR2 from the germline V gene are MNHEY and SVGEGT. V was clipped by 6 bases and J by 10 bases; unmatched bases: 7. In DNA form, the CDR3 reads TGTGCCAGCAGCCGGACAGGAATCGCGCAGTATTTT. This translates into CASSRTGIAQYF.